A selection of T cell receptor beta chains follows, all from one sample in a study of OX40 agonist ivuxolimab in advanced cancers. Data came from immunoSEQ multiplex PCR; TCRdb stores just in-frame clones and leaves some out. The table lists roughly 60,000 clones, around 85% of them singletons. The sequences come from CD4+ or CD8+ T cells sorted from blood, collected in a trial of the OX40 agonist ivuxolimab. These receptor sequences come from an adult with an advanced solid tumor such as melanoma, head and neck, liver or kidney cancer. The CDR3 runs from the conserved cysteine through the conserved F or W. A D gene is named only where the DNA matches it firmly. Only some rows state a clone size, as once, few, many or a class for expanded clones.

>TRBD2|-|TRBJ2-7|TRBV19
CASSPSLAGDAYEQYF
TGTGCCAGTAGCCCATCACTAGCGGGAGATGCCTACGAGCAGTACTTC
>-|-|TRBJ2-4|TRBV10-1
CASSENTLGDIQYF
TGCGCCAGCAGTGAGAACACCCTCGGCGACATTCAGTACTTC
>TRBD1|-|TRBJ2-3|TRBV11-2
CASSLDLGAGGTTDTQYF
TGTGCCAGCAGCTTAGATCTTGGTGCAGGGGGCACCACAGATACGCAGTATTTT
>TRBD1|-|TRBJ2-7|TRBV28
CASTRQGTHEQYF
TGTGCCAGCACGAGACAGGGTACCCACGAGCAGTACTTC
>-|-|TRBJ2-5|TRBV28
CASTVMGLRAETQYF
TGTGCCAGCACCGTCATGGGACTGCGTGCAGAGACCCAGTACTTC
>TRBD2|-|TRBJ2-3|TRBV5-1
CASSLSGGTSGTATDTQYF
TGCGCCAGCAGCCTATCGGGGGGGACTAGCGGGACGGCCACAGATACGCAGTATTTT
>-|-|TRBJ2-7|TRBV6-6
CASIYGYEQYF
TGTGCCAGCATCTACGGGTACGAGCAGTACTTC
>TRBD1|-|TRBJ2-5|TRBV5-1
CASSLGQGVASETQYF
TGCGCCAGCAGCTTGGGACAGGGGGTTGCGAGTGAGACCCAGTACTTC
>-|once|TRBJ2-7|TRBV25-1
CASSVESYEQYF
TGTGCCAGCAGTGTAGAATCCTACGAGCAGTACTTC
>-|-|TRBJ1-3|TRBV28
CASTSRWGLNSGNTIYF
TGTGCCAGCACCTCTAGGTGGGGCCTTAACTCTGGAAACACCATATATTTT
>-|-|TRBJ1-5|TRBV6-1
CASSEAKGYRYQPQHF
TGTGCCAGCAGTGAAGCAAAGGGGTATCGGTATCAGCCCCAGCATTTT
>-|-|TRBJ1-1|TRBV19
CASSKGVNTEAFF
TGTGCCAGTAGTAAGGGGGTGAACACTGAAGCTTTCTTT
>-|-|TRBJ2-2|TRBV12-5
CASGLDGNTGELFF
TGTGCTAGTGGCCTGGACGGTAACACCGGGGAGCTGTTTTTT
>-|-|TRBJ2-7|TRBV2
CASSVQAYEQYF
TGTGCCAGCAGCGTACAGGCGTACGAGCAGTACTTC
>-|-|TRBJ1-3|TRBV5-4
CASSLRGENTIYF
TGTGCCAGCAGCTTGAGGGGGGAAAACACCATATATTTT
>TRBD2|-|TRBJ2-3|TRBV4-1
CASSLLAGEDTQYF
TGCGCCAGCAGCCTCCTAGCGGGAGAGGATACGCAGTATTTT
>-|-|TRBJ1-5|TRBV28
CASSPWIRAAQHF
TGTGCCAGCAGCCCGTGGATCCGTGCGGCCCAGCATTTT
>-|once|TRBJ2-1|TRBV7-3
CASSPNRATSLDEQFF
TGTGCCAGCAGCCCCAACAGGGCGACTAGCTTGGATGAGCAGTTCTTC
>TRBD1|-|TRBJ1-1|TRBV6-1
CASSLRQAGGTEAFF
TGTGCCAGCAGCCTAAGGCAGGCAGGGGGCACTGAAGCTTTCTTT
>-|-|TRBJ2-5|TRBV6-5
CASSALRETQYF
TGTGCCAGCAGTGCCCTGCGGGAGACCCAGTACTTC
>TRBD2|-|TRBJ2-1|TRBV19
CASETSGRSQFF
TGTGCCAGCGAAACTAGCGGGAGATCGCAGTTCTTC
>TRBD2|-|TRBJ2-7|TRBV19
CASSKASGRTYERYF
TGTGCCAGTAGTAAGGCTAGCGGGCGAACCTACGAGCGGTACTTC
>-|-|TRBJ1-3|TRBV15
CATEADLGAGNTIYF
TGTGCCACCGAGGCGGACCTAGGGGCTGGAAACACCATATATTTT
>-|-|TRBJ2-6|TRBV9
CASSVARYSGANVLTF
TGTGCCAGCAGCGTAGCGAGGTACTCTGGGGCCAACGTCCTGACTTTC
>-|-|TRBJ2-5|TRBV11-1
CASSFHRAQETQYF
TGTGCCAGCAGCTTTCACAGGGCCCAAGAGACCCAGTACTTC
>-|-|TRBJ1-1|TRBV7-6
CASSDVQNTEAFF
TGTGCCAGCAGCGACGTCCAGAACACTGAAGCTTTCTTT
>TRBD1|-|TRBJ2-4|TRBV6-6
CASSPAPDRAIQYF
TGTGCCAGCAGTCCAGCCCCCGACAGGGCGATTCAGTACTTC
>-|-|TRBJ2-3|TRBV7-3
CASSSLASGTDTQYF
TGTGCCAGCAGCTCTTTAGCCTCTGGCACAGATACGCAGTATTTT
>-|-|TRBJ1-3|TRBV27
CASSPLMGGGNTIYF
TGTGCCAGCAGTCCCCTTATGGGCGGGGGAAACACCATATATTTT
>-|-|TRBJ1-1|TRBV19
CASSIVGKGNAFF
TGTGCCAGTAGTATAGTTGGAAAGGGGAATGCTTTCTTT
>TRBD1|-|TRBJ2-2|TRBV28
CASSGQGAEGGELFF
TGTGCCAGCAGTGGACAGGGGGCTGAGGGCGGGGAGCTGTTTTTT
>TRBD2|-|TRBJ2-5|TRBV19
CASSIAGGMKQETQYF
TGTGCCAGTAGTATAGCCGGGGGGATGAAGCAAGAGACCCAGTACTTC
>-|-|TRBJ1-1|TRBV28
CASSPPPLGGAGDF
TGTGCCAGCAGCCCACCGCCTCTCGGGGGCGCCGGGGACTTT
>TRBD1|-|TRBJ1-5|TRBV28
CASSADRGQPQHF
TGTGCCAGCAGTGCCGACAGGGGTCAGCCCCAGCATTTT
>-|-|TRBJ2-2|TRBV7-6
CASSLPRREGAGGELFF
TGTGCCAGCAGCCTACCTCGTCGGGAGGGGGCAGGCGGGGAGCTGTTTTTT
>TRBD1|-|TRBJ2-7|TRBV29-1
CSALDRVGSYEQYF
TGCAGCGCCTTGGACAGGGTGGGGTCCTACGAGCAGTACTTC
>-|many|TRBJ1-3|TRBV25-1
CASSEYPQVPSTIYF
TGTGCCAGCAGTGAATATCCCCAGGTACCCAGCACCATATATTTT
>TRBD2|-|TRBJ2-7|TRBV5-4
CASSLETGGGSYEQYF
TGTGCCAGCAGCTTGGAAACGGGAGGTGGTTCCTACGAGCAGTACTTC
>TRBD2|-|TRBJ2-7|TRBV19
CASSTGTSGRAYEQYF
TGTGCCAGTAGTACGGGGACTAGCGGGAGGGCCTACGAGCAGTACTTC
>-|-|TRBJ2-7|TRBV7-2
CASSLADGPYEQYF
TGTGCCAGCAGCTTAGCGGACGGACCCTACGAGCAGTACTTC
>TRBD1|-|TRBJ2-5|TRBV18
CASSPRTGDLETQYF
TGTGCCAGCTCACCACGGACAGGGGACTTGGAGACCCAGTACTTC
>-|-|TRBJ2-5|TRBV5-6
CASSFDEGETQYF
TGTGCCAGCAGCTTTGACGAGGGGGAGACCCAGTACTTC
>-|-|TRBJ2-6|TRBV29-1
CSVVTSGSGANVLTF
TGCAGCGTTGTCACGAGCGGCTCTGGGGCCAACGTCCTGACTTTC
>TRBD2|-|TRBJ2-1|TRBV10-2
CASEGTSGSLFGGYNEQFF
TGCGCCAGCGAAGGGACTAGCGGGAGTCTCTTTGGGGGATACAATGAGCAGTTCTTC
>-|-|TRBJ1-1|TRBV7-6
CASSRGLNTEAFF
TGTGCCAGCAGTCGGGGGCTGAACACTGAAGCTTTCTTT
>-|-|TRBJ2-1|TRBV7-8
CASRGPEDSYNEQFF
TGTGCCAGCAGAGGTCCAGAAGACTCCTACAATGAGCAGTTCTTC